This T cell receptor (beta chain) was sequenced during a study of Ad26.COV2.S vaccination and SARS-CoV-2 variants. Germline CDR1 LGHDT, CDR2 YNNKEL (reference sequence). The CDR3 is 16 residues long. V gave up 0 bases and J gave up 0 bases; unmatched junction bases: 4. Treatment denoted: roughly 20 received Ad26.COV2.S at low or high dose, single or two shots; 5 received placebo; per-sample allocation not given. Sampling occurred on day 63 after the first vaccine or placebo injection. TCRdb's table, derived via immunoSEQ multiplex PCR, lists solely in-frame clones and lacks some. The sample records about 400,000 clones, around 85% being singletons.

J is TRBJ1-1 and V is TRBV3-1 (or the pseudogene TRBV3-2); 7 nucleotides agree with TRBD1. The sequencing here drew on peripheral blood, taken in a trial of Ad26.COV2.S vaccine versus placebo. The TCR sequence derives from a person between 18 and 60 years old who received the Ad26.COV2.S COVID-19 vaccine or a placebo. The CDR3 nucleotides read TGTGCCAGCAGCCAAGATGACAGGGCCGTGAACACTGAAGCTTTCTTT. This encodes CASSQDDRAVNTEAFF.